The 20 T cell receptor beta chains below were found in one sample sequenced in a study of T cell clusters in autoimmune cytopenias. One tube held mixed TRB-A and TRB-B primer pools for touch-down PCR. Following a re-call of the multiplex PCR reads, TCRdb has one entry per CDR3 protein and lacks DNA. Recorded for this sample: some 2,000 distinct CDR3 sequences. TRB was amplified from 250 ng of peripheral blood genomic DNA per sample. Input material: peripheral blood. These receptors were obtained from a human donor with an autoimmune cytopenia or autoimmune hepatitis (not recorded which).

This clonotype ranks as large in terms of frequency. This chain uses TRBV29-1 with TRBJ2-3; TCRdb gives TRBD2 as the D gene, but with no DNA this cannot be confirmed. CDR3 length: 13 residues. CDR1 and CDR2 (germline): SQVTM, ANQGSEA. This CDR3 is CSVTGGYTDTQYF.

This clonotype is large by frequency. The chain employs TRBV5-6 and TRBJ2-1; TCRdb names TRBD2, which stays unverified in the absence of DNA. This CDR3 has 17 amino acids. The germline V gene has CDR1 SGHDT and CDR2 YYEEEE. CDR3 loop: CASSLGLAGGPYNEQFF. The full variable domain, its missing parts supplied by reference TRBV5-6 and TRBJ2-1, is DAGVTQSPTHLIKTRGQQVTLRCSPKSGHDTVSWYQQALGQGPQFIFQYYEEEERQRGNFPDRFSGHQFPNYSSELNVNALLLGDSALYLCASSLGLAGGPYNEQFFGPGTRLTVL.

This clonotype is labeled medium-sized (0.01 to 0.1%) based on frequency. The chain employs TRBV18 and TRBJ1-2. The CDR3 has 14 amino acids. CDR1 is KGHSH, CDR2 LQKENI, per germline. CDR3 amino acids: CASSPLAGDYGYTF.

The chain combines TRBV6-6 with TRBJ1-3; there is no DNA to check the TCRdb D call of TRBD1. CDR1 is MNHNY and CDR2 is SVGAGI in the germline V gene (reference sequence). The CDR3 totals 16 residues. CDR3 in amino acids: CASTPGDRVSGNTIYF.

The chain combines TRBV20-1 with TRBJ1-2. The CDR3 length is 14 residues. Germline values: CDR1 DFQATT, CDR2 SNEGSKA (reference sequence). CDR3 residues: CSAPLLVANYGYTF.

This clonotype is classed as large (0.1 to 1%) by frequency. The chain combines TRBV12-3 or TRBV12-4 with TRBJ1-5; the TCRdb call, TRBD1, lacks DNA for checking. The CDR3 runs 16 residues. The CDR3 sequence: CASSLSGGRSNQPQHF.

This clonotype is called medium-sized based on its frequency. The rearrangement uses TRBV29-1 and TRBJ2-4; TCRdb lists TRBD1, though no DNA is available to test this call. Germline CDR1 and CDR2: SQVTM and ANQGSEA. The CDR3 covers 15 residues. CDR3 residues: CSAPRRTGGKYIQYF.

The CDR3 here is CASIGLADYEQYF. The rearrangement links TRBV27 to TRBJ2-7; the D gene TCRdb calls, TRBD2, cannot be checked with no DNA. CDR3 length: 13 residues. Per germline, CDR1 MNHEY and CDR2 SMNVEV (reference sequence).

According to its frequency, this clonotype is medium-sized (0.01 to 0.1%). The chain couples TRBV11-3 to TRBJ2-7; lacking DNA, the TRBD1 call made by TCRdb goes unchecked. Germline loops: CDR1 SGHNT, CDR2 YENEEA. The CDR3 extends over 14 amino acids. The CDR3 protein is CASSLGGVVYEQYF.

This clonotype is deemed medium-sized (0.01 to 0.1%) by its frequency. V and J are TRBV7-9 and TRBJ1-2. This CDR3 region has 15 residues. Germline V gene lookup returns CDR1 SEHNR and CDR2 FQNEAQ (reference sequence). This CDR3 is CASSFRAVSNYGYTF. The full variable domain, in which reference TRBV7-9 and TRBJ1-2 provide the parts outside the CDR3, is DTGVSQNPRHKITKRGQNVTFRCDPISEHNRLYWYRQTLGQGPEFLTYFQNEAQLEKSRLLSDRFSAERPKGSFSTLEIQRTEQGDSAMYLCASSFRAVSNYGYTFGSGTRLTVV.

This clonotype is identified as medium-sized from frequency. The chain recombines TRBV6-1 with TRBJ1-6. Germline V CDR1 and CDR2: MNHNS, SASEGT. There are 14 residues in the CDR3. The CDR3 region is CASSELSDNSPLHF.

Considering frequency, this clonotype is medium-sized (0.01 to 0.1%). The chain joins TRBV5-5 to TRBJ2-5; TCRdb calls TRBD1, which cannot be checked without DNA. Per germline, CDR1 SGHKS and CDR2 YYEKEE (reference sequence). CDR3 length: 15 amino acids. This chain's CDR3 is CASSFNTGAQETQYF.

This clonotype counts as medium-sized by frequency. This chain connects TRBV5-6 to TRBJ2-2. The CDR3 runs 13 residues. Per germline, CDR1 SGHDT and CDR2 YYEEEE. Here the CDR3 reads CASSLPRRGELFF.

The genes are TRBV4-3 and TRBJ2-7; TCRdb returns TRBD2, unconfirmable since there is no DNA. CDR3 length equals 17 residues. Per germline, CDR1 LGHNA and CDR2 YSLEER. The CDR3 region is CASSQEGGLAGAYEQYF.

The rearrangement links TRBV20-1 to TRBJ2-7; TCRdb gives TRBD1 as the D gene, but with no DNA this cannot be confirmed. The CDR3 has 14 residues. Germline V gene lookup returns CDR1 DFQATT and CDR2 SNEGSKA (reference sequence). The CDR3 sequence: CSARSRGRLYEQYF.

Measured by frequency, this clonotype is medium-sized (0.01 to 0.1%). The V and J genes are TRBV10-3 and TRBJ2-5; the TCRdb D gene call, TRBD1, has no DNA to confirm it. Germline assignment: CDR1 ENHRY and CDR2 SYGVKD. CDR3 length: 13 residues. The CDR3 loop reads CAISGTAQETQYF.

This clonotype is classed as large by frequency. The chain couples TRBV19 to TRBJ1-4; lacking DNA, the TRBD1 call made by TCRdb goes unchecked. CDR1 is LNHDA, CDR2 SQIVND, per germline (reference sequence). The CDR3 extends over 13 amino acids. The CDR3 sequence: CASSTIGQGKLFF.

This clonotype registers medium-sized by frequency. This chain links TRBV24-1 with TRBJ2-2; the D call of TRBD2 rests on TCRdb alone, since no DNA is present to check it. In germline, CDR1 is KGHDR, CDR2 SFDVKD. CDR3 length equals 19 residues. The chain's CDR3 is CATSTLDPGLATNTGELFF.

Considering frequency, this clonotype is medium-sized. J is TRBJ2-7 and V is TRBV6-2 or TRBV6-3; TCRdb outputs TRBD2, but without DNA this stays unchecked. Per germline, CDR1 MNHEY and CDR2 SVGEGT. The CDR3 has 15 amino acids. The CDR3 sequence is CASTRGLAGTYEQYF.

Judged by frequency, this clonotype is medium-sized. The CDR3: CASSYTGTKSTDTQYF. The rearrangement uses TRBV6-5 and TRBJ2-3; checking the TCRdb D call of TRBD2 is not possible without DNA. The CDR3 has 16 amino acids. CDR1 and CDR2 from the germline V gene are MNHEY and SVGAGI.